Following are 9 T cell receptor beta chains from one sample sequenced in a study of neurological immune-mediated disorders. TCRdb fed the 5' RACE reads into MiXCR, producing one record per CDR3 protein. The repertoire holds 35,000 to 50,000 distinct CDR3 sequences, with roughly 2.5% as singletons. Material: PBMCs. Source of these receptors: a man aged 45-60 years with multiple sclerosis.

This clonotype was seen many times. The chain combines TRBV7-9 with TRBJ2-7; D ambiguous. The V and J ends lost 0 bases and 0 bases respectively, with 12 bases between them. Looked up from germline, CDR1 is SEHNR and CDR2 is FQNEAQ (reference sequence). This CDR3 is built from 16 residues. The CDR3 nucleotides read TGTGCCAGCAGCTTAGCGGTTGGACGTAGCTCCTACGAGCAGTACTTC. Its protein product is CASSLAVGRSSYEQYF.

This clonotype came up many times. The V gene is TRBV12-3 or TRBV12-4, the J gene TRBJ2-5; 8 nucleotides match TRBD2. Trimming took 4 bases from V and 4 from J; bases not matched to a gene: 11. This CDR3 contains 16 residues. Here the CDR3 reads CASSWDSGEYGETQYF. The CDR3 nucleotides are TGTGCCAGCAGTTGGGATAGCGGGGAGTATGGAGAGACCCAGTACTTC.

This clonotype came up many times. CDR3 amino acids: CASGGTDTQYF. The CDR3, as DNA: TGTGCCAGTGGGGGCACAGATACGCAGTATTTT. This chain uses TRBV7-8 with TRBJ2-3; D remains unclear. With 9 bases removed from V and 1 base from J, the gap between germline ends came to 5 bases. CDR1 SGHVS and CDR2 FQNEAQ come from the germline V gene. The CDR3 consists of 11 residues.

This clonotype was found many times. In DNA, the CDR3 is TGTGCCAGCAGCCAAGATCGTTGGACCCAGTACTTC. It specifies CASSQDRWTQYF. The chain recombines TRBV3-1 with TRBJ2-5, with D unresolved. V was clipped by 0 bases and J by 7 bases, with 6 bases between them. This CDR3 spans 12 amino acids. The germline V gene has CDR1 LGHDT and CDR2 YNNKEL (reference sequence).

Ten or more counts support this clonotype. The chain recombines TRBV5-1 with TRBJ1-1, with a tentative D call TRBD1 (5 bases). The V gene lost 0 bases and the J gene lost 3 bases, with 12 bases spanning the gap. CDR3 length: 15 amino acids. From germline, CDR1 is SGHRS and CDR2 YFSETQ. For the CDR3, the DNA is TGCGCCAGCAGCTTGGTGGGACCCCAGGACACTGAAGCTTTCTTT. Its protein is CASSLVGPQDTEAFF.

This clonotype was detected ten times or more. The rearrangement uses TRBV6-6 and TRBJ1-6; 8 bases map to TRBD1. The trim removed 5 bases at V and 10 bases at J, leaving 10 bases unmatched. In germline, CDR1 is MNHNY, CDR2 SVGAGI (reference sequence). This CDR3 has 15 amino acids. This CDR3 is CASSPRTGRGSPLHF. The CDR3 DNA sequence: TGTGCCAGCAGTCCCCGGACAGGGAGAGGATCACCCCTCCACTTT.

Ten or more counts support this clonotype. V gene TRBV7-8 combines with J gene TRBJ1-5; the match to TRBD1 covers 9 bases. Per germline, CDR1 SGHVS and CDR2 FQNEAQ. The CDR3 spans 14 residues. V gave up 3 bases and J gave up 10 bases; unmatched junction bases: 7. CDR3 residues: CASSLGTGLSPQHF. CDR3 DNA: TGTGCCAGCAGCTTGGGGACAGGGTTAAGCCCCCAGCATTTT.

This clonotype occurred many times. The gene calls are TRBV12-3 or TRBV12-4 and TRBJ2-3, with TRBD2 identical over 8 bases. Trimming removed 3 bases from V and 5 bases from J; junction bases left unmatched: 4. This CDR3 spans 14 amino acids. The CDR3 coding sequence is TGTGCCAGCAGTTTTGTCGGGGGGGAAGATACGCAGTATTTT. It codes for CASSFVGGEDTQYF.

This clonotype has at least ten counts. CDR3 residues: CASSLFPADRVNTEAFF. The CDR3 DNA reads TGTGCCAGCAGCCTCTTTCCCGCGGACAGGGTGAACACTGAAGCTTTCTTT. The J gene is TRBJ1-1, the V gene TRBV14; 8 nucleotides match TRBD1. CDR3 length: 17 residues. Germline CDR1 and CDR2: SGHDN and FVKESK. V lost 4 bases, J lost 0 bases, and 10 bases stayed unmatched.